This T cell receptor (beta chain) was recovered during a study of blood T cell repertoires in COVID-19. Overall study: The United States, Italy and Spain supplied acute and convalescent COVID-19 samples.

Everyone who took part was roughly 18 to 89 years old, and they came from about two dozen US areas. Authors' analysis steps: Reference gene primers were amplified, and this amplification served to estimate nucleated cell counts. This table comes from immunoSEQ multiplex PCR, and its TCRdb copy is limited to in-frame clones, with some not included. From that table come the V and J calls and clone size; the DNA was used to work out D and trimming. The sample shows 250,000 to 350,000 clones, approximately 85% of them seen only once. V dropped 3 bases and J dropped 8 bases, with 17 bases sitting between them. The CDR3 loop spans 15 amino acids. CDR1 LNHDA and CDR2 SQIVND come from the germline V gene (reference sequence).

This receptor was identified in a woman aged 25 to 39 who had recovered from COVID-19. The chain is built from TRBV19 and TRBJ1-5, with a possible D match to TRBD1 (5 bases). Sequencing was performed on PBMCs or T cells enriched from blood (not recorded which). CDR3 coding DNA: TGTGCCAGTAGTATTCAGGGAAGCAACGTGGAGCCCCAGCATTTT. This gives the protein CASSIQGSNVEPQHF.